The 16 T cell receptor beta chains below were found in one sample sequenced in a study of metastatic and nonmetastatic thyroid tumors. No patient had received any treatment before thyroid surgery. TCRdb re-analyzed the PCR reads using MiXCR. The sample has about 40,000 clones, under 20% seen once. The sample taken for sequencing was tumor tissue. The receptor source for this set is a female donor with papillary thyroid cancer or a benign thyroid nodule (not recorded which). Some clones in this sample may be carry-over from other donors' samples.

This clone was detected ten times or more. The CDR3 spells CASSLTRVTEAFF. The DNA for the CDR3 is TGTGCCAGCAGCTTAACCAGGGTGACTGAAGCTTTCTTT. The chain uses TRBV7-2 and TRBJ1-1; D possibly corresponds to TRBD1 (5 bases). V shed 2 bases and J shed 5 bases, with 9 bases lying between them. Germline lookup yields CDR1 SGHTA and CDR2 FQGNSA. The CDR3 has 13 residues.

The rearrangement uses TRBV4-1 and TRBJ2-5; 15 positions agree with TRBD2. CDR3 length equals 17 residues. V was pared by 2 bases and J by 3 bases, with 4 bases of the junction left unmatched. From germline, CDR1 is MGHRA and CDR2 YSYEKL. Written as DNA, the CDR3 is TGCGCCAGCAGCCAAACCGGACTAGCGGGGGGGGAAGAGACCCAGTACTTC. Translation gives CASSQTGLAGGEETQYF.

This clone came up many times. This chain links TRBV29-1 with TRBJ1-2; D uncertain. Trimming took off 5 bases at V and 4 bases at J, with 17 bases between the two ends. This CDR3 is 14 amino acids long. Germline V lookup: CDR1 SQVTM, CDR2 ANQGSEA. The chain's CDR3 is CSVPPPGSFYGYTF. Written as DNA, the CDR3 is TGCAGCGTTCCGCCTCCGGGATCTTTCTATGGCTACACCTTC.

This clone was seen repeatedly, ten times or more. This chain's CDR3 is CAISESTERDGYTF. DNA for the CDR3: TGTGCCATCAGTGAGTCGACAGAACGGGATGGCTACACCTTC. The J gene is TRBJ1-2, the V gene TRBV10-3; weak D call: TRBD1 (5 bases). Germline values: CDR1 ENHRY, CDR2 SYGVKD. Trimming took 0 bases from V and 6 from J, leaving 11 bases between them. CDR3 length: 14 amino acids.

This clone was seen repeatedly, ten times or more. The chain joins TRBV5-1 to TRBJ1-4; no firm D call. V lost 4 bases to trimming and J lost 5 bases, with 18 bases between them. The CDR3 spans 16 residues. Germline V CDR1 and CDR2: SGHRS, YFSETQ. The CDR3 loop is CASSLNPGAENEKLFF. CDR3 DNA sequence: TGCGCCAGCAGCCTTAACCCCGGAGCGGAGAATGAAAAACTGTTTTTT.

Of note for this clone: This may be a read error: a much more frequent sequence differs by one nucleotide. The genes are TRBV29-1 and TRBJ2-1, with 9 bases that match TRBD2. Germline loops: CDR1 SQVTM, CDR2 ANQGSEA. The CDR3 is 13 residues long. CDR3 residues: CRAGAGGNNEQFF. In DNA form, the CDR3 reads TGCAGAGCTGGAGCGGGAGGTAACAATGAGCAGTTCTTC.

This clone showed up many times. J is TRBJ2-1 and V is TRBV18; D could derive from TRBD1 or TRBD2 (6 bases each). Germline-derived CDR1 and CDR2 are KGHSH and LQKENI. V lost 8 bases to trimming and J lost 5 bases, with 10 bases between them. The CDR3 consists of 12 residues. The CDR3 nucleotides are TGTGCCAGCGAGGGGGGACACAATGAGCAGTTCTTC. Translated, it gives CASEGGHNEQFF.

In this sample, this clone turned up a few times. This chain links TRBV2 with TRBJ2-2, with D maybe TRBD1 (6 bases). CDR1 and CDR2 from the germline V gene are SNHLY and FYNNEI. The CDR3 spans 13 residues. V shed 8 bases and J shed 0 bases, with 7 bases lying between them. The CDR3 is CASGQTNTGELFF. In DNA form, the CDR3 reads TGTGCCAGCGGACAGACGAACACCGGGGAGCTGTTTTTT. Full variable domain (outside the CDR3, taken from reference TRBV2 and TRBJ2-2): EPEVTQTPSHQVTQMGQEVILRCVPISNHLYFYWYRQILGQKVEFLVSFYNNEISEKSEIFDDQFSVERPDGSNFTLKIRSTKLEDSAMYFCASGQTNTGELFFGEGSRLTVL.

This clone was seen repeatedly, ten times or more. This chain links TRBV20-1 with TRBJ2-5, with TRBD2 matching over 10 bases. The CDR3 covers 16 residues. Unmatched junction bases numbered 12, after V lost 5 bases and J lost 3 bases. Germline loops: CDR1 DFQATT, CDR2 SNEGSKA (reference sequence). This CDR3 is CSASDGTSAHKETQYF. The CDR3 nucleotides are TGCAGTGCTTCGGATGGGACTAGCGCTCATAAAGAGACCCAGTACTTC.

The table lists this clone with a few counts. The rearrangement joins TRBV6-1 to TRBJ2-5; the match to TRBD2 covers 7 bases. This CDR3 has 16 amino acids. Per germline, CDR1 MNHNS and CDR2 SASEGT. After removal of 7 bases from V and 5 bases from J, the junction contained 16 bases not matched to a gene. The CDR3: CASTTQASGRRETQYF. As DNA, the CDR3 is TGTGCCAGCACTACGCAGGCTAGCGGCCGTCGGGAGACCCAGTACTTC.

The rearrangement uses TRBV5-4 and TRBJ2-7; 11 nucleotides line up with TRBD1. CDR1 is SGHNT, CDR2 YYREEE, per germline (reference sequence). Trimming cost V 2 bases and J 3 bases; bases outside gene matches: 4. The CDR3 consists of 15 residues. CDR3: CASSFGQGAIYEQYF. Written as DNA, the CDR3 is TGTGCCAGCAGCTTTGGACAGGGGGCGATCTACGAGCAGTACTTC.

This chain uses TRBV11-2 with TRBJ2-1; D uncertain. Germline values: CDR1 SGHAT, CDR2 FQNNGV. The CDR3 totals 13 residues. Trimming removed 1 base at V and 8 bases at J, with 9 bases between. In nucleotides, the CDR3 is TGTGCCAGCAGCTTAGTTCAGCGCGATGAGCAGTTCTTC. It translates to CASSLVQRDEQFF. Full variable domain (missing parts from reference TRBV11-2 and TRBJ2-1): EAGVAQSPRYKIIEKRQSVAFWCNPISGHATLYWYQQILGQGPKLLIQFQNNGVVDDSQLPKDRFSAERLKGVDSTLKIQPAKLEDSAVYLCASSLVQRDEQFFGPGTRLTVL.

This clone was recorded at least ten times. V gene TRBV6-1 combines with J gene TRBJ2-7; possible D gene TRBD1, 5 bases. V was cut by 8 bases and J by 3 bases, with 20 bases left in between. This CDR3 region has 15 residues. Germline V lookup: CDR1 MNHNS, CDR2 SASEGT. In DNA form, the CDR3 reads TGTGCCAGCTGCACCCAGGACATCCGAATCTACGAGCAGTACTTC. This gives the protein CASCTQDIRIYEQYF.

This clone has a count of ten or more. The V and J genes are TRBV7-3 and TRBJ2-1, with 10 bases aligning to TRBD1. The CDR3 has 14 amino acids. From germline, CDR1 is SGHTA and CDR2 FQGTGA. V lost 2 bases to trimming and J lost 6 bases; unmatched junction nucleotides: 1. The CDR3 DNA follows: TGTGCCAGCAGCTTAGGGACAGGGGTCAATGAGCAGTTCTTC. Translating gives CASSLGTGVNEQFF.

On this clone itself: Given a much more abundant clone one base away, this may be a read error. The chain recombines TRBV5-6 with TRBJ2-5, with TRBD1 as a possible D gene (5 bases). Germline V lookup: CDR1 SGHDT, CDR2 YYEEEE. The length of the CDR3 is 14 residues. The V and J ends lost 4 bases and 5 bases respectively, with 15 bases between them. CDR3 region: CASSLRGSGETQYF. In DNA, the CDR3 is TGTGCCAGCAGCCTTAGGGGTTCCGGGGAGACCCAGTACTTC.

The chain recombines TRBV11-2 with TRBJ1-2, with a weak D call TRBD1 (6 bases). Per the germline V gene, CDR1 is SGHAT and CDR2 is FQNNGV. V dropped 3 bases and J dropped 4 bases, with 12 bases sitting between them. The CDR3 runs 14 residues. The CDR3 here is CASSLEGGVYGYTF. CDR3 coding DNA: TGTGCCAGCAGCTTGGAGGGGGGGGTCTATGGCTACACCTTC.